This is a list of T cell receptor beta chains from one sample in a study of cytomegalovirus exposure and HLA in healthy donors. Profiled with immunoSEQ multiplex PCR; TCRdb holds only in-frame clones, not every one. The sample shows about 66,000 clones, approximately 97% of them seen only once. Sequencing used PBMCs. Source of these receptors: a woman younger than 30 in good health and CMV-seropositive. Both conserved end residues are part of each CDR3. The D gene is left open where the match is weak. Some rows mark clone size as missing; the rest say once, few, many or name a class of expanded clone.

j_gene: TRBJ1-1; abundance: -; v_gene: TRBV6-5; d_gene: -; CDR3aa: CASSYLDLNTEAFF; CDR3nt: TGTGCCAGCAGTTACCTGGACTTGAACACTGAAGCTTTCTTT
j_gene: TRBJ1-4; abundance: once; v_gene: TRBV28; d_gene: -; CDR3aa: CASSITGATNEKLFF; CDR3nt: TGTGCCAGCAGTATCACAGGTGCAACTAATGAAAAACTGTTTTTT
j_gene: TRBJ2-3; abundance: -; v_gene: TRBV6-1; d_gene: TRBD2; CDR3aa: CASTLQREVTDTQYF; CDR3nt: TGTGCCAGCACCCTACAGCGGGAGGTCACAGATACGCAGTATTTT
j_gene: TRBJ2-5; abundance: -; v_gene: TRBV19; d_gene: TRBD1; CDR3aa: CASKDRGGTQYF; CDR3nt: TGTGCCTCAAAGGACAGGGGGGGGACCCAGTACTTC
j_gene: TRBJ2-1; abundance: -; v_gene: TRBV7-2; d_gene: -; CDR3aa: CASSLRQEQFF; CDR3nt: TGTGCCAGCAGCTTAAGACAAGAGCAGTTCTTC
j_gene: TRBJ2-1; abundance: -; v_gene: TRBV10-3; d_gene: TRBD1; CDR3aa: CAIRGDRDRAYNEQFF; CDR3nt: TGTGCCATCAGAGGAGACCGGGACAGGGCTTACAATGAGCAGTTCTTC
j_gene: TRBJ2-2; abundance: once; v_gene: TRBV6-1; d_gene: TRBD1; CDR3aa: CASRLQGTGELFF; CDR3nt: TGTGCCAGCAGGTTACAGGGGACCGGGGAGCTGTTTTTT
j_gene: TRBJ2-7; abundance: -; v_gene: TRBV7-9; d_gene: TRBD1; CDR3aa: CASSPLPGQSSYEQYF; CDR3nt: TGTGCCAGCAGCCCCCTTCCGGGACAGTCGTCCTACGAGCAGTACTTC
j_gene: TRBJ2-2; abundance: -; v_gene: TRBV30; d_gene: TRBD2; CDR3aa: CAWSAGLAGAGELFF; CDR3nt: TGTGCCTGGAGTGCGGGACTAGCGGGAGCCGGGGAGCTGTTTTTT
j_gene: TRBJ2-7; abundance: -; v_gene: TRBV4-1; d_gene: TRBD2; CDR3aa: CASSQLAGGPYEQYF; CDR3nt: TGCGCCAGCAGCCAGCTAGCGGGAGGGCCCTACGAGCAGTACTTC
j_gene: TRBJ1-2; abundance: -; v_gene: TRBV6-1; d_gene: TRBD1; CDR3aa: CASIDGQATRLGYGYTF; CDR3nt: TGTGCCAGCATTGACGGACAGGCGACCCGCCTCGGCTATGGCTACACCTTC
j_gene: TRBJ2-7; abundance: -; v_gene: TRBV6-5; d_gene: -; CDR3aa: CASSYGQGAHEQYF; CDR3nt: TGTGCCAGCAGTTACGGGCAGGGTGCCCACGAGCAGTACTTC
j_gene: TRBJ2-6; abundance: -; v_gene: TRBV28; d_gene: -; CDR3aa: CASRLTGLSGANVLTF; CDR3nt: TGTGCCAGCAGGCTTACAGGGCTCTCTGGGGCCAACGTCCTGACTTTC
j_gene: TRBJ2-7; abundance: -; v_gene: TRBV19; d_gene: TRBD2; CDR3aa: CASAGLADRYEQYF; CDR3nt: TGTGCCAGTGCGGGCCTAGCGGACCGCTACGAGCAGTACTTC
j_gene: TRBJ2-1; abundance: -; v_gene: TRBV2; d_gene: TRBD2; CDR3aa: CASSAGTSVNEQFF; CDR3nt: TGTGCCAGCAGTGCGGGGACTAGCGTCAATGAGCAGTTCTTC
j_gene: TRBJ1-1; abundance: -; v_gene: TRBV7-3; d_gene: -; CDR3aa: CASSDKHGGPGTEAFF; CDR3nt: TGTGCCAGCAGCGATAAGCACGGGGGGCCGGGGACTGAAGCTTTCTTT
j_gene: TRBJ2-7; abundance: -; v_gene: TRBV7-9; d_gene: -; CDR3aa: CASSSGQSYEQYF; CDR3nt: TGTGCCAGCAGCTCGGGACAATCCTACGAGCAGTACTTC
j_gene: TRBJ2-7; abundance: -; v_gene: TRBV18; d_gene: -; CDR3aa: CASSTLTIQGARSSYEQYF; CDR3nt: TGTGCCAGCTCTACACTCACGATACAGGGAGCTCGCAGCTCCTACGAGCAGTACTTC
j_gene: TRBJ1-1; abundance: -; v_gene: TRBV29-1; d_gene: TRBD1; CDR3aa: CSVEVSIAGTGLPNTEAFF; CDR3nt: TGCAGCGTTGAAGTATCTATAGCTGGGACAGGGCTACCGAACACTGAAGCTTTCTTT
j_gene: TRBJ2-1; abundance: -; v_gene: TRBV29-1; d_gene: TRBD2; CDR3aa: CSVEIAGEYNEQFF; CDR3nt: TGCAGCGTTGAGATAGCGGGAGAATACAATGAGCAGTTCTTC
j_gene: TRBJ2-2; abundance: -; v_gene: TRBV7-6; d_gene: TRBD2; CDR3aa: CASSSAVGLGTGELFF; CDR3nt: TGTGCCAGCAGCTCCGCGGTTGGACTAGGGACCGGGGAGCTGTTTTTT
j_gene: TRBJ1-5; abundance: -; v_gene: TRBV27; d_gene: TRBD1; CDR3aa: CASGDREYQPQHF; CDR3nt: TGTGCCAGCGGGGACAGGGAATATCAGCCCCAGCATTTT
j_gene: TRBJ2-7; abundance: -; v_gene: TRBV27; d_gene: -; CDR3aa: CASTSLGHEQYF; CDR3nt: TGTGCCAGCACCTCCCTGGGCCACGAGCAGTACTTC
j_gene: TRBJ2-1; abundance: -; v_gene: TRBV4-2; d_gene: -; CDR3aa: CASSQDRTGEQPYNEQFF; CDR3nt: TGTGCCAGCAGCCAAGATCGTACCGGAGAGCAACCCTACAATGAGCAGTTCTTC
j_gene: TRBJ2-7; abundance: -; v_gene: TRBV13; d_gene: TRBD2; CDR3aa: CASSSGLAGVIEQYF; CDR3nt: TGTGCCAGCAGCTCGGGACTAGCGGGAGTTATCGAGCAGTACTTC
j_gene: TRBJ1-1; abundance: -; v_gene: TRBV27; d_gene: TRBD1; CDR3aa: CASSPGGYTEAFF; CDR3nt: TGTGCCAGCAGTCCAGGGGGGTACACTGAAGCTTTCTTT
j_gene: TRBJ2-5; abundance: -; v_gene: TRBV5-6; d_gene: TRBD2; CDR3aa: CASSFRTSGQETQYF; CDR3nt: TGTGCCAGCAGCTTTCGGACTAGCGGGCAAGAGACCCAGTACTTC
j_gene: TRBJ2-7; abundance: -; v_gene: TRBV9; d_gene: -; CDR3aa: CASSLQPGQSYEQYF; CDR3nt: TGTGCCAGCAGCCTTCAACCTGGACAGTCCTACGAGCAGTACTTC
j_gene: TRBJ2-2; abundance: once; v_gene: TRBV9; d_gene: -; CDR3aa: CASSVTGNTGELFF; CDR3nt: TGTGCCAGCAGCGTAACGGGGAACACCGGGGAGCTGTTTTTT
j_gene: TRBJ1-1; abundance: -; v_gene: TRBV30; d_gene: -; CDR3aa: CAWATGTEAFF; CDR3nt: TGTGCCTGGGCGACGGGGACTGAAGCTTTCTTT